Only a few counts were recorded for the clone carrying this T cell receptor beta chain. Original processing notes: Scientists estimated how many nucleated cells there were by amplifying reference gene primers. Profiled with immunoSEQ multiplex PCR; TCRdb holds only in-frame clones, not every one. V, J and clone size are those of that table, while D and trimming were read from the DNA. The sample yields just over 300,000 clones, 85% to 90% seen once. Those enrolled in Seattle joined during active infection and were followed longitudinally afterward. The source of the sample is a study of blood T cell repertoires in COVID-19. Study context: Whether acute or convalescent, the COVID-19 samples came from the United States, Italy and Spain. The analysed material was cDNA or gDNA that came from T cells, B-cell-depleted T cells, or PBMCs.

The specimen sequenced was peripheral blood. The receptor comes from a woman aged 25 to 45 with COVID-19, enrolled during active disease.

Written as DNA, the CDR3 is TGTGCCAGCAGTTGGGACAGTAATTCACCCCTCCACTTT. Residues: CASSWDSNSPLHF. This chain links TRBV6-2 or TRBV6-3 with TRBJ1-6; 7 bases align to TRBD1. The CDR3 length is 13 residues. The ends lost 4 bases at V and 6 bases at J; junction bases unmatched: 0. Germline V lookup: CDR1 MNHEY, CDR2 SVGEGT.